Below, 2 T cell receptor beta chains from the same sample are listed, as sequenced in a study of human T cells and chemical hapten exposure. Time point indicated: pre-sensitization, week 0. Stated treatment: therapeutic diphenylcyclopropenone sensitization with weekly scalp DPC. Each CDR3 protein is one row after TCRdb ran MiXCR on the RACE reads. The table has around 300,000 distinct CDR3 sequences, 7.7% seen once. The specimen was whole blood, collected in connection with sensitization to the hapten diphenylcyclopropenone (DPC). These receptors all stem from a man younger than 35 with alopecia areata. Some clones in this sample may be carry-over from other donors' samples.

This clonotype was picked up a small number of times. This chain connects TRBV2 to TRBJ1-1; D is undetermined. CDR3 length equals 14 residues. Between the trimmed V and J ends, which lost 7 bases and 0 bases, there was a span of 12 bases. CDR1 is SNHLY and CDR2 is FYNNEI in the germline V gene. The CDR3 region is CASNSEGMNTEAFF. The CDR3, as DNA: TGTGCCAGCAACTCGGAGGGAATGAACACTGAAGCTTTCTTT.

J is TRBJ1-1 and V is TRBV5-1; D may be TRBD1 (5 bases). The V gene lost 6 bases and the J gene lost 8 bases, with 20 bases spanning the gap. The germline V gene has CDR1 SGHRS and CDR2 YFSETQ. The CDR3 loop spans 14 amino acids. The CDR3 spells CASTPTENRREAFF. In nucleotides, the CDR3 is TGCGCCAGCACCCCGACAGAGAATCGTCGGGAAGCTTTCTTT. Combining the CDR3 with reference TRBV5-1 and TRBJ1-1 gives the whole variable domain KAGVTQTPRYLIKTRGQQVTLSCSPISGHRSVSWYQQTPGQGLQFLFEYFSETQRNKGNFPGRFSGRQFSNSRSEMNVSTLELGDSALYLCASTPTENRREAFFGQGTRLTVV.